The entry below gives a single T cell receptor beta chain sequence along with its context. Trimming took 3 bases from V and 1 from J; bases not matched to a gene: 5. The CDR3 is 16 amino acids. From germline, CDR1 is SGHTA and CDR2 FQGNSA. Authors' methods: Counts of nucleated cells, estimated from reference gene primer amplification, were obtained. Produced via immunoSEQ multiplex PCR; TCRdb's table is partial and in-frame only. Clone size and V and J calls were adopted from that table, with D and trimming inferred from the DNA. Of approximately 38,000 clones in the sample, around 90% were seen once. This record comes from a study of blood T cell repertoires in COVID-19. Study background: Sites across the United States, Italy and Spain contributed samples from acute and convalescent COVID-19. T cells, B-cell-depleted T cells, or PBMCs supplied cDNA or gDNA.

The TCR was taken from a human donor in a cohort sampled during active COVID-19. The chain links TRBV7-2 to TRBJ2-3; 9 bases match TRBD2. Sequenced: peripheral blood. Here the CDR3 reads CASSFGTSSGTDTQYF. DNA for the CDR3: TGTGCCAGCAGCTTCGGGACTAGCTCCGGCACAGATACGCAGTATTTT.